The TCR beta chain described here comes from a study of cytomegalovirus exposure and HLA in healthy donors. Study background: For the roughly 400 genotyped donors, roughly 80% fell within the Caucasian-associated ancestry cluster.

In regard to this clone: The junction differs from germline at one of its ends, possibly a read error.

The PCR was carried out with 60 Vbeta primers and 13 Jbeta primers. The repertoire was sequenced with immunoSEQ multiplex PCR; TCRdb's copy has only in-frame clones and lacks some. The sample holds over 100,000 clones, about 78% seen once. The V gene's germline CDR1 is MNHEY and CDR2 SMNVEV (reference sequence). The CDR3 totals 14 residues. This clonotype originated in a woman aged 40 to 50 in good health and CMV-seropositive. Material for sequencing was PBMCs. The chain links TRBV27 to TRBJ2-7; D is unclear. CDR3 in amino acids: CASSLSPAYDEQYF. CDR3 sequence (DNA): TGTGCCAGCAGTCTATCTCCCGCGTACGACGAGCAGTACTTC.